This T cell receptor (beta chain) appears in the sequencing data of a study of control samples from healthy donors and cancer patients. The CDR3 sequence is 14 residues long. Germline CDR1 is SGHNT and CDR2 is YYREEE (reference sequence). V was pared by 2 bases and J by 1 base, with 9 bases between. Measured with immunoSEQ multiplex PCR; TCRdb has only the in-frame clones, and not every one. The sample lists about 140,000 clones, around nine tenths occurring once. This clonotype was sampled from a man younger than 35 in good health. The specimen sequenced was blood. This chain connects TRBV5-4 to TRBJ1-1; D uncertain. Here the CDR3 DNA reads TGTGCCAGCAGCTTACAGCCCCGGAACACTGAAGCTTTCTTT. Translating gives CASSLQPRNTEAFF.